Listed below are T cell receptor beta chains from one sample, sequenced in a study of cytomegalovirus exposure and HLA in healthy donors. TCRdb's table, derived via immunoSEQ multiplex PCR, lists solely in-frame clones and lacks some. The top ten clones hold 2.4% of a sample with about 170,000 clones, 80% to 90% of them seen once. Input material: PBMCs. The receptors shown here come from a male donor in good health and CMV-seronegative. Both conserved end residues are part of each CDR3. The D gene is left open where the match is weak. The size field is filled for only some rows; it gives once, few, many or a size class.

v_call	j_call	clone_size	d_call	cdr3_aa	cdr3_nt
TRBV15	TRBJ1-3	.	.	CATSRDLARRNTIYF	TGTGCCACCAGCAGAGATTTGGCGAGGAGAAACACCATATATTTT
TRBV10-1	TRBJ2-3	.	TRBD2	CASTGRARTDTQYF	TGCGCCAGCACCGGGAGGGCCAGGACAGATACGCAGTATTTT
TRBV4-3	TRBJ2-7	.	.	CASSQDLSDGTPTRGQYF	TGCGCCAGCAGCCAAGATCTCTCTGACGGGACTCCTACGAGAGGGCAGTACTTC
TRBV11-3	TRBJ2-7	.	TRBD1	CASSRRQGPTYEQYF	TGTGCCAGCAGCCGCCGACAGGGACCCACCTACGAGCAGTACTTC
TRBV5-4	TRBJ2-5	.	.	CASSFTGQETQYF	TGTGCCAGCAGCTTTACAGGACAAGAGACCCAGTACTTC
TRBV6-5	TRBJ2-7	.	TRBD2	CASRQSGLSYEQYF	TGTGCCAGCCGTCAGTCGGGACTATCCTACGAGCAGTACTTC
TRBV13	TRBJ2-1	few	TRBD2	CASSFLAGGAIYNEQFF	TGTGCCAGCAGCTTCCTAGCGGGGGGCGCGATTTACAATGAGCAGTTCTTC
TRBV28	TRBJ2-3	.	TRBD2	CASRDGGAVDTQYF	TGTGCCAGCAGGGACGGGGGGGCCGTAGATACGCAGTATTTT
TRBV7-3	TRBJ2-3	.	.	CASSPELDTDTQYF	TGTGCCAGCAGCCCTGAGCTAGACACAGATACGCAGTATTTT
TRBV7-2	TRBJ2-7	.	.	CASSRTGTEQYF	TGTGCCAGCAGCCGTACCGGGACAGAGCAGTACTTC
TRBV9	TRBJ2-7	.	.	CASSVAGESFYEQYF	TGTGCCAGCAGCGTAGCGGGGGAGTCGTTCTACGAGCAGTACTTC
TRBV5-1	TRBJ2-1	few	.	CASRDTGGTAADNEQFF	TGCGCCAGCAGGGACACCGGCGGGACAGCCGCTGACAATGAGCAGTTCTTC
TRBV5-8	TRBJ1-5	.	.	CASSLGLGAVNQPQHF	TGTGCCAGCAGCTTGGGGTTGGGGGCTGTCAATCAGCCCCAGCATTTT
TRBV19	TRBJ2-7	.	TRBD2	CASSSGSGVSYEQYF	TGTGCCAGCTCAAGTGGAAGCGGGGTTTCCTACGAGCAGTACTTC
TRBV28	TRBJ2-7	once	TRBD1	CASSPGTGGSYEQYF	TGTGCCAGCAGTCCAGGGACAGGGGGCTCGTACGAGCAGTACTTC
TRBV18	TRBJ2-5	.	.	CASSPPRGETQYF	TGTGCCAGCTCACCACCTAGAGGGGAGACCCAGTACTTC
TRBV7-9	TRBJ1-3	.	.	CASSSAGGRNGNTIYF	TGTGCCAGCAGCTCGGCGGGGGGGCGCAATGGAAACACCATATATTTT
TRBV6-5	TRBJ2-3	.	.	CASSPGGPRDTQYF	TGTGCCAGCAGTCCCGGGGGGCCGAGAGATACGCAGTATTTT
TRBV5-1	TRBJ1-5	.	TRBD1	CASSPGQRSNQPQHF	TGCGCCAGCAGCCCGGGACAGAGAAGCAATCAGCCCCAGCATTTT
TRBV29-1	TRBJ1-2	few	TRBD1	CSVSQGGGYTF	TGCAGCGTGTCACAGGGGGGTGGCTACACCTTC
TRBV5-6	TRBJ1-6	.	TRBD1	CASSHTGANSPLHF	TGTGCCAGCAGCCATACAGGGGCTAATTCACCCCTCCACTTT
TRBV6-5	TRBJ2-5	.	.	CASSHQETQYF	TGTGCCAGCAGTCATCAAGAGACCCAGTACTTC
TRBV10-3	TRBJ2-5	.	.	CAISAPIEGGLQETQYF	TGTGCCATCAGTGCCCCGATCGAGGGGGGGCTTCAAGAGACCCAGTACTTC
TRBV15	TRBJ2-5	.	.	CATSRDVAGKRETQYF	TGTGCCACCAGCAGAGATGTGGCGGGGAAGCGAGAGACCCAGTACTTC
TRBV2	TRBJ2-2	.	.	CASSDRTNTGELFF	TGTGCCAGCAGCGACAGAACGAACACCGGGGAGCTGTTTTTT
TRBV15	TRBJ2-7	.	TRBD2	CATSSSRSSGSLYEQYF	TGTGCCACCAGCAGTTCAAGGAGTAGCGGGAGTCTCTACGAGCAGTACTTC
TRBV28	TRBJ2-3	.	TRBD1	CASSSQGVTDTQYF	TGTGCCAGCAGTTCTCAGGGGGTAACAGATACGCAGTATTTT
TRBV6-5	TRBJ2-3	.	.	CASSYVRQDTDTQYF	TGTGCCAGCAGTTACGTTCGACAGGACACAGATACGCAGTATTTT
TRBV7-2	TRBJ2-3	.	TRBD2	CASSISSGRERLYF	TGTGCCAGCAGCATAAGTAGCGGGAGGGAACGTCTGTATTTT
TRBV4-2	TRBJ2-5	.	TRBD1	CASSQSRDRVGETQYF	TGTGCCAGCAGCCAGAGCCGGGACAGGGTAGGAGAGACCCAGTACTTC
TRBV19	TRBJ2-7	.	TRBD1	CASSNTGQGLPPEQYF	TGTGCCAGTAGTAACACGGGACAGGGGTTACCCCCGGAGCAGTACTTC
TRBV5-1	TRBJ2-3	.	TRBD1	CASSGTQGAGTDTQYF	TGCGCCAGCAGCGGAACTCAGGGGGCGGGCACAGATACGCAGTATTTT
TRBV18	TRBJ2-2	.	.	CASSPSGGTRTGELFF	TGTGCCAGCTCACCGTCGGGGGGCACGAGGACCGGGGAGCTGTTTTTT
TRBV2	TRBJ1-1	.	.	CASSGYLRDALNTEAFF	TGTGCCAGCAGTGGGTACTTACGGGATGCCTTGAACACTGAAGCTTTCTTT
TRBV5-6	TRBJ2-7	.	.	CASSLGDTGEQYF	TGTGCCAGCAGCTTGGGGGACACGGGTGAGCAGTACTTC
TRBV6-1	TRBJ2-5	.	TRBD1	CASTKPGQGEETQYF	TGTGCCAGCACTAAACCGGGACAGGGGGAAGAGACCCAGTACTTC
TRBV29-1	TRBJ2-5	few	TRBD1	CSGFTGGRETQYF	TGCAGCGGGTTTACAGGGGGCCGGGAGACCCAGTACTTC
TRBV29-1	TRBJ1-2	.	.	CSVEQQRNYGYTF	TGCAGCGTTGAACAGCAGCGTAACTATGGCTACACCTTC
TRBV7-9	TRBJ1-1	.	TRBD1	CASSYLGGGTPEAFF	TGTGCCAGCAGTTACCTAGGGGGCGGTACCCCTGAAGCTTTCTTT
TRBV5-1	TRBJ2-7	few	TRBD1	CASSTTGAASYEQYF	TGCGCCAGCAGCACGACAGGGGCCGCGTCCTACGAGCAGTACTTC
TRBV28	TRBJ2-1	.	TRBD2	CASSLSSGGSNEQFF	TGTGCCAGCAGTTTATCTAGCGGGGGGTCCAATGAGCAGTTCTTC
TRBV19	TRBJ2-1	few	.	CASSPPPAGDEQFF	TGTGCCAGTAGTCCTCCCCCCGCGGGTGATGAGCAGTTCTTC
TRBV28	TRBJ2-1	.	TRBD2	CASSPPPSGSGEQFF	TGTGCCAGCAGTCCTCCCCCTAGCGGGAGCGGAGAGCAGTTCTTC
TRBV29-1	TRBJ2-3	.	TRBD2	CSAYSGRGADTQYF	TGCAGCGCCTATAGCGGGAGGGGGGCAGATACGCAGTATTTT
TRBV6-5	TRBJ1-1	.	.	CASSYSRLEGNTEAFF	TGTGCCAGCAGTTACTCGAGGTTGGAGGGGAACACTGAAGCTTTCTTT
TRBV7-9	TRBJ1-3	.	TRBD1	CASSGTGVSHTIYF	TGTGCCAGCAGCGGGACAGGCGTCTCTCACACCATATATTTT
TRBV11-2	TRBJ2-3	.	TRBD2	CASSRAGTRAVGTQYF	TGTGCCAGCAGCCGCGCCGGGACTAGGGCAGTGGGTACGCAGTATTTT
TRBV29-1	TRBJ2-1	.	.	CSVEDLGSYNEQFF	TGCAGCGTTGAAGATCTCGGCTCCTACAATGAGCAGTTCTTC
TRBV19	TRBJ2-7	once	.	CASSPGYEQYF	TGTGCCAGTAGTCCCGGCTACGAGCAGTACTTC
TRBV29-1	TRBJ2-3	.	TRBD2	CSADLAGGPSDTQYF	TGCAGCGCCGATCTAGCGGGAGGGCCTTCAGATACGCAGTATTTT
TRBV4-1	TRBJ2-1	.	TRBD2	CASSPGLAGYNEQFF	TGCGCCAGCAGCCCTGGACTAGCGGGGTACAATGAGCAGTTCTTC
TRBV7-9	TRBJ2-5	few	TRBD1	CASSLGTGGRETQYF	TGTGCCAGCAGCTTAGGGACAGGGGGCCGAGAGACCCAGTACTTC
TRBV7-9	TRBJ2-7	few	TRBD1	CASSKPTGSSYEQYF	TGTGCCAGCAGCAAGCCGACAGGGAGCTCCTACGAGCAGTACTTC
TRBV11-2	TRBJ2-7	.	TRBD1	CASSLTDRASSYEQYF	TGTGCCAGCAGCTTAACGGACAGGGCGAGCTCCTACGAGCAGTACTTC
TRBV27	TRBJ2-6	.	.	CASSFVGARGANVLTF	TGTGCCAGCAGTTTTGTGGGGGCGCGTGGGGCCAACGTCCTGACTTTC